The 12 T cell receptor beta chains listed next were all sequenced from one sample in a study of shared clonotypes between healthy human individuals (dated by TCRdb to 2019 to 2021). Receptor libraries were prepared by the immunoSEQ multiplex PCR assay. What TCRdb holds here is the immuneACCESS table cut down to in-frame rearrangements. Part of the clones is not present; checked against another copy, under half of the missing clones reflect an unresolved V gene, and the others are unexplained. This sample is represented by 2,500,000 or so clones; more than 80% of them were singletons. About 0.13% of the sample goes to the ten largest clones. The material sequenced was naive CD4+ T cells sorted from blood. The sample's cell subset or site label is to be understood as: CD45RA+ positively selected. The receptors come from a man younger than 35 in good health.

The chain is built from TRBV9 and TRBJ1-6, with 8 bases fitting TRBD1. The CDR3 has 15 amino acids. Germline V gene lookup returns CDR1 SGDLS and CDR2 YYNGEE. Unmatched junction bases numbered 5, after V lost 0 bases and J lost 9 bases. The chain's CDR3 is CASSVEGRGLSPLHF. CDR3 sequence (DNA): TGTGCCAGCAGCGTAGAGGGCAGGGGGCTTTCACCCCTCCACTTT. The whole variable domain, filled in from reference TRBV9 and TRBJ1-6, reads DSGVTQTPKHLITATGQRVTLRCSPRSGDLSVYWYQQSLDQGLQFLIQYYNGEERAKGNILERFSAQQFPDLHSELNLSSLELGDSALYFCASSVEGRGLSPLHFGNGTRLTVT.

This clone was picked up a small number of times. Other DNA sequences in this sample translate to the same CDR3. The J gene is TRBJ2-3, the V gene TRBV29-1; no clear D gene. CDR1 SQVTM and CDR2 ANQGSEA come from the germline V gene. This CDR3 comprises 13 residues. Trimming removed 3 bases at V and 2 bases at J, with 9 bases between. The CDR3 is CSVELGFTDTQYF. CDR3 DNA sequence: TGCAGCGTTGAGTTGGGGTTCACAGATACGCAGTATTTT.

A remark on this clone: Additional DNA sequences in this sample encode the identical CDR3. This chain joins TRBV27 and TRBJ1-2; the D gene is possibly TRBD1 (6 bases). This CDR3 comprises 15 residues. CDR1 is MNHEY and CDR2 is SMNVEV in the germline V gene (reference sequence). V gave up 2 bases and J gave up 2 bases, with 12 bases separating them. In DNA form, the CDR3 reads TGTGCCAGCAGTTTAGGTCAGGGGATGAACTATGGCTACACCTTC. Translating it yields CASSLGQGMNYGYTF.

The chain couples TRBV19 to TRBJ2-2; 8 bases are shared with TRBD1. This CDR3 has 17 amino acids. Trimming removed 5 bases from V and 5 bases from J; junction bases left unmatched: 13. CDR1 is LNHDA and CDR2 is SQIVND in the germline V gene (reference sequence). This CDR3 is CASSPPSGTGQTGELFF. The CDR3 DNA is TGTGCCAGTAGTCCGCCTTCCGGGACAGGCCAAACCGGGGAGCTGTTTTTT.

The chain recombines TRBV4-1 with TRBJ2-7; 13 nucleotides align to TRBD2. After removal of 1 base from V and 4 bases from J, the junction contained 4 bases not matched to a gene. Germline CDR1 reads MGHRA; CDR2 reads YSYEKL. The CDR3 length is 16 residues. CDR3: CASSQGGTSGNYEQYF. DNA for the CDR3: TGCGCCAGCAGCCAAGGGGGGACTAGCGGGAATTACGAGCAGTACTTC.

The chain joins TRBV6-5 to TRBJ2-7; either TRBD1 or TRBD2 may fit D (5 bases each). Trimming removed 5 bases from V and 7 bases from J, with 21 bases in between. Germline values: CDR1 MNHEY, CDR2 SVGAGI. The CDR3 has 15 residues. This CDR3 reads CASSLLTTTGGEQYF. The DNA for the CDR3 is TGTGCCAGCAGTCTCCTGACTACAACAGGTGGAGAGCAGTACTTC.

As concerns this clone: Other DNA variants within this sample encode the same CDR3. The chain combines TRBV30 with TRBJ2-5; D ambiguous. The V and J ends lost 3 bases and 4 bases respectively, with 6 bases between them. The CDR3 consists of 11 residues. The V gene's germline CDR1 is GTSNPN and CDR2 SVGIG (reference sequence). Here the CDR3 DNA reads TGTGCCTGGAGCCCCGGAGAGACCCAGTACTTC. Protein product: CAWSPGETQYF. The whole variable domain, remainder taken from reference TRBV30 and TRBJ2-5, is SQTIHQWPATLVQPVGSPLSLECTVEGTSNPNLYWYRQAAGRGLQLLFYSVGIGQISSEVPQNLSASRPQDRQFILSSKKLLLSDSGFYLCAWSPGETQYFGPGTRLLVL.

This clone was counted between two and nine times. This CDR3 is also generated by other DNA sequences in the sample. The chain uses TRBV18 and TRBJ1-1; D is unclear. Germline V gives CDR1 KGHSH, CDR2 LQKENI. The CDR3 totals 12 residues. The germline V and J ends were trimmed by 2 bases and 2 bases, with 3 bases remaining between them. The CDR3 loop is CASSPKNTEAFF. CDR3 bases: TGTGCCAGCTCACCAAAAAACACTGAAGCTTTCTTT.

This chain connects TRBV10-2 to TRBJ2-1; 7 bases agree with TRBD1. Germline V gene sequence: CDR1 WSHSY, CDR2 SAAADI. This CDR3 is built from 15 residues. Germline trimming cut 4 bases from V and 0 bases from J; bases unmatched to any gene: 3. The CDR3: CASSAAGGSYNEQFF. The CDR3 region has the DNA TGCGCCAGCAGTGCGGCAGGGGGCTCCTACAATGAGCAGTTCTTC.

The V gene is TRBV7-2, the J gene TRBJ1-6; D is perhaps TRBD1 (5 bases). This CDR3 has 13 residues. CDR1 is SGHTA, CDR2 FQGNSA, per germline. Trimming shortened V by 6 bases and J by 10 bases, and 13 bases separated the two germline ends. The CDR3 here is CASRATVSSPLHF. The CDR3 bases are TGTGCCAGCAGGGCGACAGTGTCCTCACCCCTCCACTTT.

The chain has TRBV18 and TRBJ2-1, with TRBD2 as a possible D gene (6 bases). CDR1 and CDR2 (germline): KGHSH, LQKENI. The CDR3 runs 16 residues. With 0 bases removed from V and 4 bases from J, the gap between germline ends came to 13 bases. CDR3 coding DNA: TGTGCCAGCTCACCACCGGGCCGGAGGGGTTACAATGAGCAGTTCTTC. Its protein is CASSPPGRRGYNEQFF.

The V gene is TRBV18, the J gene TRBJ2-2, with 8 bases that match TRBD1. This CDR3 comprises 16 residues. J lost 0 bases, V lost 6 bases, and 6 bases had no gene match. The germline V gene encodes CDR1 KGHSH and CDR2 LQKENI. The CDR3 protein is CASSLTDRANTGELFF. The CDR3 bases are TGTGCCAGCTCCCTTACGGACAGGGCGAACACCGGGGAGCTGTTTTTT.